This is a list of T cell receptor beta chains from one sample in a study of T cells in Graves' hyperthyroidism and ophthalmopathy. One entry per CDR3 protein, called by TCRdb with MiXCR from the multiplex PCR reads. The data contain roughly 400,000 distinct CDR3 sequences, 25% of them singletons. The specimen was blood. These receptors all come from a man aged 45 to 65 with Graves' hyperthyroidism. Each CDR3 is given with its conserved first and last residue. A D gene is named only where the DNA matches it firmly. Clone size is not always given. Where it is, it says once, few, many or a class for expanded clones.

v_call: TRBV10-1
clone_size: few
d_call: TRBD2
j_call: TRBJ2-1
cdr3_nt: TGCGCCAGCAGTGAGTCTGCGGGGGGGTCCTACAATGAGCAGTTCTTC
cdr3_aa: CASSESAGGSYNEQFF

v_call: TRBV9
clone_size: NA
d_call: TRBD1
j_call: TRBJ2-7
cdr3_nt: TGTGCCAGCAGCGTAGCCGGGACAGGGGGCGGGGAGCAGTACTTC
cdr3_aa: CASSVAGTGGGEQYF

v_call: TRBV6-1
clone_size: many
d_call: NA
j_call: TRBJ2-3
cdr3_nt: TGTGCCAGGTCGACCCACCTTCGGACAGAGACTAGCACAGATACGCAGTATTTT
cdr3_aa: CARSTHLRTETSTDTQYF

v_call: TRBV27
clone_size: many
d_call: TRBD2
j_call: TRBJ2-3
cdr3_nt: TGTGCCAGCAGAGCGGGAGGGGAGACAGATACGCAGTATTTT
cdr3_aa: CASRAGGETDTQYF

v_call: TRBV7-3
clone_size: many
d_call: NA
j_call: TRBJ2-5
cdr3_nt: TGTGCCAGCAGCTTAACGACGAAGACCCTTCAGTACTTC
cdr3_aa: CASSLTTKTLQYF

v_call: TRBV20-1
clone_size: few
d_call: NA
j_call: TRBJ2-1
cdr3_nt: TGCAGTGCTGGACCCCTCCAGGATACCTACAATGAGCAGTTCTTC
cdr3_aa: CSAGPLQDTYNEQFF

v_call: TRBV12-3/TRBV12-4
clone_size: NA
d_call: NA
j_call: TRBJ2-2
cdr3_nt: TGTGCCAGCAGTTTGGTCGACACCGGGGAGCTGTTTTTT
cdr3_aa: CASSLVDTGELFF

v_call: TRBV28
clone_size: few
d_call: NA
j_call: TRBJ2-1
cdr3_nt: TGTGCCAGCAGTTTATATTCTGGGAGCTCCTACAATGAGCAGTTCTTC
cdr3_aa: CASSLYSGSSYNEQFF

v_call: TRBV30
clone_size: NA
d_call: TRBD2
j_call: TRBJ2-7
cdr3_nt: TGTGCCTGGAACCTAGGGACTAGCGGTTCCTACGAGCAGTACTTC
cdr3_aa: CAWNLGTSGSYEQYF

v_call: TRBV11-2
clone_size: NA
d_call: NA
j_call: TRBJ2-6
cdr3_nt: TGTGCCAGCAGCTTAGATAGGACACCCGTCCTGACTTTC
cdr3_aa: CASSLDRTPVLTF

v_call: TRBV5-1
clone_size: many
d_call: NA
j_call: TRBJ2-3
cdr3_nt: TGCGCCAGCAGCCGCTCACTAGGGACAGATACGCAGTATTTT
cdr3_aa: CASSRSLGTDTQYF

v_call: TRBV6-1
clone_size: once
d_call: TRBD1
j_call: TRBJ1-1
cdr3_nt: TGTGCCAGCAGTGTCAGGACAGGGGGGGGCACTGAAGCTTTCTTT
cdr3_aa: CASSVRTGGGTEAFF

v_call: TRBV27
clone_size: NA
d_call: TRBD2
j_call: TRBJ2-5
cdr3_nt: TGTGCCAGCAGTTTGACGGGGAGGGAGGCCAAGTACTTC
cdr3_aa: CASSLTGREAKYF

v_call: TRBV27
clone_size: few
d_call: TRBD2
j_call: TRBJ2-1
cdr3_nt: TGTGCCAGCAGTTTGGGTAGCGGGGAACCCAATGAGCAGTTCTTC
cdr3_aa: CASSLGSGEPNEQFF

v_call: TRBV27
clone_size: NA
d_call: TRBD1
j_call: TRBJ2-7
cdr3_nt: TGTGCCAGCAGTCTGAGACAGGGTAGAATCTTCGAGCAGTACTTC
cdr3_aa: CASSLRQGRIFEQYF

v_call: TRBV4-1
clone_size: NA
d_call: NA
j_call: TRBJ1-5
cdr3_nt: TGCGCCAGCAGCCAGCAGGGTTCTCAGCCCCAGCATTTT
cdr3_aa: CASSQQGSQPQHF

v_call: TRBV7-8
clone_size: NA
d_call: NA
j_call: TRBJ1-2
cdr3_nt: TGTGCCAGCAGCCTAAGGATACAGGGATCTAAGAGGACCCCCTATGGCTACACCTTC
cdr3_aa: CASSLRIQGSKRTPYGYTF

v_call: TRBV5-1
clone_size: NA
d_call: NA
j_call: TRBJ1-2
cdr3_nt: TGCGCCAGCAGACCAGGGGACGGCTATGGCTACACCTTC
cdr3_aa: CASRPGDGYGYTF

v_call: TRBV7-2
clone_size: few
d_call: TRBD1
j_call: TRBJ1-2
cdr3_nt: TGTGCCAGCAGCTTCACCCAGGGGGTTGGCTACACCTTC
cdr3_aa: CASSFTQGVGYTF

v_call: TRBV6-1
clone_size: few
d_call: NA
j_call: TRBJ2-4
cdr3_nt: TGTGCCAGCAATAAACAGCCACTAGCCAAAAACATTCAGTACTTC
cdr3_aa: CASNKQPLAKNIQYF

v_call: TRBV2
clone_size: few
d_call: TRBD2
j_call: TRBJ2-1
cdr3_nt: TGTGCCAGCAGTGGGCGGACTAGCGGGACGGGGGTGTTGCAGTTCTTC
cdr3_aa: CASSGRTSGTGVLQFF

v_call: TRBV5-1
clone_size: few
d_call: NA
j_call: TRBJ1-4
cdr3_nt: TGCGCCAGCAGCTTGGGACTGCCAGCGGAAAAACTGTTTTTT
cdr3_aa: CASSLGLPAEKLFF

v_call: TRBV28
clone_size: many
d_call: NA
j_call: TRBJ2-7
cdr3_nt: TGTGCCAGCAGTTTCCAGGAGGGTTACGAGCAGTACTTC
cdr3_aa: CASSFQEGYEQYF

v_call: TRBV28
clone_size: many
d_call: TRBD1
j_call: TRBJ1-1
cdr3_nt: TGTGCCAGCAGTAGGCCGGGACAGGGCATGAACACTGAAGCTTTCTTT
cdr3_aa: CASSRPGQGMNTEAFF

v_call: TRBV3-1
clone_size: many
d_call: NA
j_call: TRBJ2-3
cdr3_nt: TGTGCCAGCAGCCATGAGCCCACAGATACGCAGTATTTT
cdr3_aa: CASSHEPTDTQYF

v_call: TRBV6-1
clone_size: few
d_call: NA
j_call: TRBJ1-5
cdr3_nt: TGTGCCAGCGAAAATCAGGGTCGGGTCTCTCAGCCCCAGCATTTT
cdr3_aa: CASENQGRVSQPQHF

v_call: TRBV6-1
clone_size: NA
d_call: TRBD1
j_call: TRBJ1-1
cdr3_nt: TGTGCCAGCAGTGACGCAAGGGGGCAATATCAGGACACTGAAGCTTTCTTT
cdr3_aa: CASSDARGQYQDTEAFF

v_call: TRBV6-1
clone_size: NA
d_call: TRBD2
j_call: TRBJ2-1
cdr3_nt: TGTGCCAGCGGCCAGCGGGAGGGGTATGAGCAGTTCTTC
cdr3_aa: CASGQREGYEQFF

v_call: TRBV11-2
clone_size: many
d_call: NA
j_call: TRBJ2-7
cdr3_nt: TGTGCCAGCACCGACGGACCCTACGAGCAGTACTTC
cdr3_aa: CASTDGPYEQYF

v_call: TRBV5-1
clone_size: NA
d_call: TRBD1
j_call: TRBJ2-4
cdr3_nt: TGCGCCAGCAGCTTGCGATCGGGACAGGGTGACATTCAGTACTTC
cdr3_aa: CASSLRSGQGDIQYF

v_call: TRBV10-3
clone_size: few
d_call: NA
j_call: TRBJ2-5
cdr3_nt: TGTGCCATCAGTGAAGGGACGAACTCAGAGACCCAGTACTTC
cdr3_aa: CAISEGTNSETQYF

v_call: TRBV5-1
clone_size: NA
d_call: TRBD1
j_call: TRBJ1-1
cdr3_nt: TGCGCCAGCAGCGGGACAGTGAGTATGAACACTGAAGCTTTCTTT
cdr3_aa: CASSGTVSMNTEAFF

v_call: TRBV10-3
clone_size: NA
d_call: TRBD1
j_call: TRBJ1-2
cdr3_nt: TGTGCCATCAGTCCGGGACAGGGAAGGCTGGACTATGGCTACACCTTC
cdr3_aa: CAISPGQGRLDYGYTF

v_call: TRBV5-5
clone_size: NA
d_call: NA
j_call: TRBJ2-7
cdr3_nt: TGCGCCGGGTCCGCGGGGCCCTACAACGACGAGCAGTACTTC
cdr3_aa: CAGSAGPYNDEQYF

v_call: TRBV12-5
clone_size: NA
d_call: NA
j_call: TRBJ2-1
cdr3_nt: TGTGCTAGTGGCCCCATGGCGACCAGCTCCTACAATGAGCAGTTCTTC
cdr3_aa: CASGPMATSSYNEQFF

v_call: TRBV2
clone_size: many
d_call: NA
j_call: TRBJ2-1
cdr3_nt: TGTGCCAGCACCCTGGGAGTAGCGGACAATGAGCAGTTCTTC
cdr3_aa: CASTLGVADNEQFF

v_call: TRBV6-1
clone_size: NA
d_call: TRBD1
j_call: TRBJ1-1
cdr3_nt: TGTGCCAGCAGTACATACCGGGACAGCTTAATGAACACTGAAGCTTTCTTT
cdr3_aa: CASSTYRDSLMNTEAFF

v_call: TRBV28
clone_size: many
d_call: NA
j_call: TRBJ1-1
cdr3_nt: TGTGCCAGCAGCCCAATGGGCCCGGACACTGAAGCTTTCTTT
cdr3_aa: CASSPMGPDTEAFF

v_call: TRBV12-5
clone_size: NA
d_call: NA
j_call: TRBJ2-3
cdr3_nt: TGTGCTAGTGGTGTGCAGGGTAGTACGCAGTATTTT
cdr3_aa: CASGVQGSTQYF

v_call: TRBV10-1
clone_size: few
d_call: NA
j_call: TRBJ1-2
cdr3_nt: TGCGCCAGCACTGGTATGCAGTCAGGCTACACCTTC
cdr3_aa: CASTGMQSGYTF

v_call: TRBV29-1
clone_size: NA
d_call: NA
j_call: TRBJ2-1
cdr3_nt: TGCAGCGTTGTCCTCCTGGGCAGCTACAATGAGCAGTTCTTC
cdr3_aa: CSVVLLGSYNEQFF

v_call: TRBV29-1
clone_size: NA
d_call: NA
j_call: TRBJ2-1
cdr3_nt: TGCAGCGTTTTCCCCCTTGGTGTGGGGGCGGACAATGAGCAGTTCTTC
cdr3_aa: CSVFPLGVGADNEQFF

v_call: TRBV3-1
clone_size: many
d_call: NA
j_call: TRBJ2-3
cdr3_nt: TGTGCCAGCAGCCAAGATCCGATCAACACAGATACGCAGTATTTT
cdr3_aa: CASSQDPINTDTQYF

v_call: TRBV6-5
clone_size: NA
d_call: TRBD2
j_call: TRBJ2-2
cdr3_nt: TGTGCCAGCAGTTACTCGGTTGTCGGCGGGAGAAGTAGCACCGGGGAGCTGTTTTTT
cdr3_aa: CASSYSVVGGRSSTGELFF

v_call: TRBV28
clone_size: many
d_call: TRBD2
j_call: TRBJ2-1
cdr3_nt: TGTGCCAGCCGGGCGGGGGGGAATGAGCAGTTCTTC
cdr3_aa: CASRAGGNEQFF

v_call: TRBV28
clone_size: NA
d_call: NA
j_call: TRBJ1-4
cdr3_nt: TGTGCCAGCAGCCTCGCGGGGGGGGCGCCTAATGAAAAACTGTTTTTT
cdr3_aa: CASSLAGGAPNEKLFF

v_call: TRBV7-2
clone_size: few
d_call: NA
j_call: TRBJ2-7
cdr3_nt: TGTGCCAGCAGCTTAACACAACTCTACGAGCAGTACTTC
cdr3_aa: CASSLTQLYEQYF

v_call: TRBV9
clone_size: NA
d_call: NA
j_call: TRBJ2-7
cdr3_nt: TGTGCCAGCAGCCCTAGCGATGAGCAGTACTTC
cdr3_aa: CASSPSDEQYF

v_call: TRBV7-2
clone_size: NA
d_call: NA
j_call: TRBJ2-6
cdr3_nt: TGTGCCAGCAGCTTAGAAGGCCTCTCTGGGGCCAACGTCCTGACTTTC
cdr3_aa: CASSLEGLSGANVLTF

v_call: TRBV2
clone_size: many
d_call: TRBD2
j_call: TRBJ2-3
cdr3_nt: TGTGCCAGCAGGACTAGCGAAACAGATACGCAGTATTTT
cdr3_aa: CASRTSETDTQYF

v_call: TRBV18
clone_size: NA
d_call: TRBD1
j_call: TRBJ2-1
cdr3_nt: TGTGCCAGCTCACCATCAGGGGGCTTAAGGAATGAGCAGTTCTTC
cdr3_aa: CASSPSGGLRNEQFF

v_call: TRBV5-1
clone_size: NA
d_call: TRBD1
j_call: TRBJ1-4
cdr3_nt: TGCGCCAGCCGCCGCAAGACAGGGGGCGAAAAACTGTTTTTT
cdr3_aa: CASRRKTGGEKLFF

v_call: TRBV5-1
clone_size: NA
d_call: NA
j_call: TRBJ2-2
cdr3_nt: TGCGCCAGCAGCTCACTTACTACGAACACCGGGGAGCTGTTTTTT
cdr3_aa: CASSSLTTNTGELFF

v_call: TRBV3-1
clone_size: many
d_call: NA
j_call: TRBJ1-1
cdr3_nt: TGTGCCAGCAGCCCATACCAGGGTAACACTGAAGCTTTCTTT
cdr3_aa: CASSPYQGNTEAFF